The 3 T cell receptor beta chains given below trace back to one sample, sequenced in a study of T cell repertoires in cytomegalovirus infection. TCRdb analysed the reads with MiXCR anew, one entry per CDR3 protein. The sample contains some 450,000 distinct CDR3 sequences, approximately 33% of which appear only once. The material sequenced was PBMCs. Source of these receptors: a human donor in good health (CMV status not recorded). Some clones in this sample may be carry-over from other donors' samples.

This clonotype was seen a few times. The genes are TRBV7-6 and TRBJ2-6; D gene uncertain. The CDR3 is 15 residues long. Germline CDR1 and CDR2: SGHVS and FNYEAQ. Trimming cost V 0 bases and J 0 bases, with 3 bases left between them. The CDR3 here is CASSLAYSGANVLTF. CDR3 sequence (DNA): TGTGCCAGCAGCTTAGCCTACTCTGGGGCCAACGTCCTGACTTTC.

In this sample, this clonotype turned up many times. The chain combines TRBV5-4 with TRBJ2-3, with TRBD2 matching 11 bases. Trimming removed 4 bases from V and 1 base from J; junction bases left unmatched: 2. The CDR3 length is 15 residues. Looked up from germline, CDR1 is SGHNT and CDR2 is YYREEE (reference sequence). CDR3 nucleotides: TGTGCCAGCAGCCCGGGACTAGCGGGCACAGATACGCAGTATTTT. This translates into CASSPGLAGTDTQYF.

Only a few counts were recorded for this clonotype. The chain employs TRBV6-1 and TRBJ2-1; D unclear. The germline CDR1 and CDR2 sequences are MNHNS and SASEGT. V gave up 5 bases and J gave up 0 bases, with 17 bases separating them. This CDR3 is built from 17 residues. The CDR3 DNA follows: TGTGCCAGCAGTCCCTTACCAGTAGCCAGCTCCTACAATGAGCAGTTCTTC. Encoded protein: CASSPLPVASSYNEQFF.